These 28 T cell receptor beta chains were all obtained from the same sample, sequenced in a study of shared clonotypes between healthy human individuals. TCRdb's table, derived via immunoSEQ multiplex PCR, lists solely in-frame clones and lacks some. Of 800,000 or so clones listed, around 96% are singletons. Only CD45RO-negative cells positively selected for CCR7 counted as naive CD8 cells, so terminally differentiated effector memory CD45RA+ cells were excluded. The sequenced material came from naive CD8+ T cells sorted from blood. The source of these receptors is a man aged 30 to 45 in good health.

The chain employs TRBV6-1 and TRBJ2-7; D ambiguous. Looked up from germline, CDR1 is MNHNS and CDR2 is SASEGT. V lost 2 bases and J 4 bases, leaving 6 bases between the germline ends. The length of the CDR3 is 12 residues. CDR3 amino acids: CASSESGYEQYF. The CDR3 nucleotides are TGTGCCAGCAGTGAATCGGGTTACGAGCAGTACTTC.

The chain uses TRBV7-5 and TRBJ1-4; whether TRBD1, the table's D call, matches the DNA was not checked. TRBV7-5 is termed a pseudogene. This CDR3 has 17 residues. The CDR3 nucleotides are TGTGCCAGAAGGCAACAGGGTGGGGTTCCAACTAATGAAAAACTGTTTTTT. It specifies CARRQQGGVPTNEKLFF.

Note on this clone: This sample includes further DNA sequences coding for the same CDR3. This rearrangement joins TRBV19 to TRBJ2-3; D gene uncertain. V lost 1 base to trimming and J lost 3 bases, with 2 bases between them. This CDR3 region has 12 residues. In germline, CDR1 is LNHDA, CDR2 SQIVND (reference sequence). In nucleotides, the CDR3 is TGTGCCAGTAGTATAGGTACAGATACGCAGTATTTT. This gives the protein CASSIGTDTQYF.

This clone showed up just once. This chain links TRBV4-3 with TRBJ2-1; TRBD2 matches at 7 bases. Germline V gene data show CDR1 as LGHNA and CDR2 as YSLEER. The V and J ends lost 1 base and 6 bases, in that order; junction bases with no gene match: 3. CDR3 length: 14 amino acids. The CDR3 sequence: CASSQGGGGNEQFF. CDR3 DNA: TGCGCCAGCAGCCAAGGGGGCGGGGGCAATGAGCAGTTCTTC.

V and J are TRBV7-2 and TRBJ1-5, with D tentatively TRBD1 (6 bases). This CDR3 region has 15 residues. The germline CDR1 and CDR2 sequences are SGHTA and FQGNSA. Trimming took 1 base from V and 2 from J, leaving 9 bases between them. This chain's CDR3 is CASSLGGGGNQPQHF. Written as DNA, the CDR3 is TGTGCCAGCAGCTTAGGAGGGGGTGGCAATCAGCCCCAGCATTTT. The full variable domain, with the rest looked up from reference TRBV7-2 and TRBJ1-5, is GAGVSQSPSNKVTEKGKDVELRCDPISGHTALYWYRQSLGQGLEFLIYFQGNSAPDKSGLPSDRFSAERTGGSVSTLTIQRTQQEDSAVYLCASSLGGGGNQPQHFGDGTRLSIL.

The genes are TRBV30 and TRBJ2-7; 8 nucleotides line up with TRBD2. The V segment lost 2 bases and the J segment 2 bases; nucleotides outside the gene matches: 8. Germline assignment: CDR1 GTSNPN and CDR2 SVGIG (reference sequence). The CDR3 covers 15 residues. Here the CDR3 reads CAWSPGSGGAYEQYF. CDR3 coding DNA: TGTGCCTGGAGTCCAGGGAGCGGGGGTGCCTACGAGCAGTACTTC.

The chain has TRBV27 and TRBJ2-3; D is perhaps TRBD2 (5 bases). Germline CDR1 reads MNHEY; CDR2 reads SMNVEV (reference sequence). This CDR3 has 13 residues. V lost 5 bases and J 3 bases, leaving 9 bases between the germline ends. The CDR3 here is CASSIGETDTQYF. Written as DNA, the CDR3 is TGTGCCAGCAGTATCGGGGAAACAGATACGCAGTATTTT.

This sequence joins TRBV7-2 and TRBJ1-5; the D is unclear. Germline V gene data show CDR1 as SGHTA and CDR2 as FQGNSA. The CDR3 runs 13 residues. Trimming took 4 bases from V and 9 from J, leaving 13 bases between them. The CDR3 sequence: CASSSRAWGPQHF. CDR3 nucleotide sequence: TGTGCCAGCAGCTCAAGGGCCTGGGGGCCCCAGCATTTT.

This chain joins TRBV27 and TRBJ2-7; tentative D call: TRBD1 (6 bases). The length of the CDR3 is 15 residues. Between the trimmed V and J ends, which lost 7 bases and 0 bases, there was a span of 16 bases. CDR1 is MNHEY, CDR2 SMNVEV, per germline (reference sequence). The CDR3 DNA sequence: TGTGCCAGCATCGTTATCCGGGACACCTCCTACGAGCAGTACTTC. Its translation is CASIVIRDTSYEQYF.

The CDR3: CASSTLWEGRDEQFF. CDR3 bases: TGTGCCAGCAGCACTCTCTGGGAGGGGAGGGATGAGCAGTTCTTC. This chain joins TRBV28 and TRBJ2-1; 7 positions agree with TRBD2. CDR1 is MDHEN and CDR2 is SYDVKM in the germline V gene. The length of the CDR3 is 15 residues. Trimming at V came to 6 bases and at J to 8 bases, leaving 13 bases not matched to a gene.

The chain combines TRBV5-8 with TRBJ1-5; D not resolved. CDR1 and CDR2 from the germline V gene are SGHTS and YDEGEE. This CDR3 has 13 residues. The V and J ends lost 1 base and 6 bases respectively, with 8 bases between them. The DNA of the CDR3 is TGTGCCAGCAGCTTGTTGAACGCTCAGCCCCAGCATTTT. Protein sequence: CASSLLNAQPQHF.

For the CDR3, the DNA is TGTGCCAGCAGCCCGACGGAAAACAATGAGCAGTTCTTC. Protein product: CASSPTENNEQFF. V gene TRBV7-9 combines with J gene TRBJ2-1, with no clear D. Trimming removed 5 bases from V and 5 bases from J, with 10 bases in between. Germline CDR1 is SEHNR and CDR2 is FQNEAQ (reference sequence). There are 13 residues in the CDR3.

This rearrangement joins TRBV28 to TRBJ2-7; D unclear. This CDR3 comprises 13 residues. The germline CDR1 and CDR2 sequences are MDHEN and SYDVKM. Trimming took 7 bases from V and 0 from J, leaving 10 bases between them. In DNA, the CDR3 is TGTGCCAGCAAATGGGCAGGCTCCTACGAGCAGTACTTC. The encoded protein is CASKWAGSYEQYF.

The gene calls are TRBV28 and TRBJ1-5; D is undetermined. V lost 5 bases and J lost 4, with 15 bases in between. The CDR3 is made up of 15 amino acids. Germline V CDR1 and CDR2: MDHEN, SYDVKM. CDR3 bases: TGTGCCAGCAGTCCACTTGTAGGGATTAATCAGCCCCAGCATTTT. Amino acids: CASSPLVGINQPQHF. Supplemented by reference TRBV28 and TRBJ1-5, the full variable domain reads DVKVTQSSRYLVKRTGEKVFLECVQDMDHENMFWYRQDPGLGLRLIYFSYDVKMKEKGDIPEGYSVSREKKERFSLILESASTNQTSMYLCASSPLVGINQPQHFGDGTRLSIL.

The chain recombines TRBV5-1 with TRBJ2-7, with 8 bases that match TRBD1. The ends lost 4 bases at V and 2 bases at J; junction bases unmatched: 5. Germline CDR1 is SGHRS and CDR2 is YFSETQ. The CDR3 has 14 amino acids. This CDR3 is CASSTGQGPYEQYF. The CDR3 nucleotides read TGCGCCAGCAGCACAGGACAGGGACCCTACGAGCAGTACTTC. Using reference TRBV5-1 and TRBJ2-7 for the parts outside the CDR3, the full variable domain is KAGVTQTPRYLIKTRGQQVTLSCSPISGHRSVSWYQQTPGQGLQFLFEYFSETQRNKGNFPGRFSGRQFSNSRSEMNVSTLELGDSALYLCASSTGQGPYEQYFGPGTRLTVT.

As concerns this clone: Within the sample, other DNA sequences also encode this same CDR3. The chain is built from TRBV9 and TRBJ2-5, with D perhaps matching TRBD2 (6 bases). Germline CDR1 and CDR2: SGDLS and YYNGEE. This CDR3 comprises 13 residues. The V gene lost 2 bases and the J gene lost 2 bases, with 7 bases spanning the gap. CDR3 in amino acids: CASSVAGQETQYF. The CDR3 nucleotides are TGTGCCAGCAGCGTCGCGGGGCAAGAGACCCAGTACTTC.

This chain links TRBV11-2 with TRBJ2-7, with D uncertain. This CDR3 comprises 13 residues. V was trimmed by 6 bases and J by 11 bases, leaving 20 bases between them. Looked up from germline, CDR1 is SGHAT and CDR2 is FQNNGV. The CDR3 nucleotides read TGTGCCAGCAGAAACGGACCCCGCCGTAGGGAGTACTTC. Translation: CASRNGPRRREYF.

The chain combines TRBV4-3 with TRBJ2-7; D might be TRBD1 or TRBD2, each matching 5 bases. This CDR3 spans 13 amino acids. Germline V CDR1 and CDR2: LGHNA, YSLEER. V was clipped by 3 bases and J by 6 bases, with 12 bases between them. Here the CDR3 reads CASSHRDQSEQYF. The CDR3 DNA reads TGCGCCAGCAGCCACAGGGACCAGTCCGAGCAGTACTTC.

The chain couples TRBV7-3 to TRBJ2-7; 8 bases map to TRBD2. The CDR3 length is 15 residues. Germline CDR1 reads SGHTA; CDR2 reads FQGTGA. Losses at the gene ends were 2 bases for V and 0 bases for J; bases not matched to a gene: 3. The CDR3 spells CASSLAGGNSYEQYF. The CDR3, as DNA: TGTGCCAGCAGCTTAGCGGGAGGCAACTCCTACGAGCAGTACTTC. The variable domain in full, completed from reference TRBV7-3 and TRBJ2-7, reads GAGVSQTPSNKVTEKGKYVELRCDPISGHTALYWYRQSLGQGPEFLIYFQGTGAADDSGLPNDRFFAVRPEGSVSTLKIQRTERGDSAVYLCASSLAGGNSYEQYFGPGTRLTVT.

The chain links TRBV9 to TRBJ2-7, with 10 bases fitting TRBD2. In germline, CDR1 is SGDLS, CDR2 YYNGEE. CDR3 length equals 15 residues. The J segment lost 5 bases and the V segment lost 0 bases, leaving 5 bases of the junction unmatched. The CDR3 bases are TGTGCCAGCAGCGTAGGGGCAGCGGGAGGGAACGAGCAGTACTTC. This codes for CASSVGAAGGNEQYF. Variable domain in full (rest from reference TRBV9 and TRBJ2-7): DSGVTQTPKHLITATGQRVTLRCSPRSGDLSVYWYQQSLDQGLQFLIQYYNGEERAKGNILERFSAQQFPDLHSELNLSSLELGDSALYFCASSVGAAGGNEQYFGPGTRLTVT.

The CDR3 DNA sequence: TGTGCCAGCAGTACCCGGGACAGGGGGCCCTACAATGAGCAGTTCTTC. Its protein product is CASSTRDRGPYNEQFF. V is TRBV27 and J is TRBJ2-1, with 12 positions matching TRBD1. This CDR3 region has 16 residues. V lost 5 bases to trimming and J lost 2 bases; unmatched junction nucleotides: 4. Looked up from germline, CDR1 is MNHEY and CDR2 is SMNVEV (reference sequence).

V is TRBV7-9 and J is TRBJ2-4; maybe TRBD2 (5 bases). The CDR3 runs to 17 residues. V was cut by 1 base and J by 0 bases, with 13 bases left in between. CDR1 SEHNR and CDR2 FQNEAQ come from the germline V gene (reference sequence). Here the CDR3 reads CASSLGRSGLAKNIQYF. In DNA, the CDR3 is TGTGCCAGCAGCTTAGGGAGGTCGGGCTTAGCCAAAAACATTCAGTACTTC.

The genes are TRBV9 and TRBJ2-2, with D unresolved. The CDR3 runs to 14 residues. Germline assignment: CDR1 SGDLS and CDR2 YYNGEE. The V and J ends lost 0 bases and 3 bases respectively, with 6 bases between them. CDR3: CASSVGLYTGELFF. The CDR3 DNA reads TGTGCCAGCAGCGTAGGGTTATACACCGGGGAGCTGTTTTTT.

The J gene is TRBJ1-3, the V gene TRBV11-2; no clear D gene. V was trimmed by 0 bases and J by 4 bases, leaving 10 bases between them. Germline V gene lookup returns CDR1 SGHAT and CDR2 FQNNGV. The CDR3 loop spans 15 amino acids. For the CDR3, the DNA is TGTGCCAGCAGCTTAGATCCCGTCGGGGGAAACACCATATATTTT. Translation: CASSLDPVGGNTIYF.

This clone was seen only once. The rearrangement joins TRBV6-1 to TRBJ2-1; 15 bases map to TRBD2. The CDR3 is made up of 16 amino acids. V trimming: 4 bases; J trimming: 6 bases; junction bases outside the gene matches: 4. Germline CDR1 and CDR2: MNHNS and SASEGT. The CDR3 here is CASSAEGLAGGNEQFF. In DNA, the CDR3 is TGTGCCAGCAGTGCGGAGGGACTAGCGGGAGGCAATGAGCAGTTCTTC.

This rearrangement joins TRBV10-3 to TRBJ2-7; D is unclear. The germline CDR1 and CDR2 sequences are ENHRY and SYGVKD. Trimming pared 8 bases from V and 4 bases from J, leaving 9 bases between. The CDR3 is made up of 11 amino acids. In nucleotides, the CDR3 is TGTGCCATCCAGGAAGGTTACGAGCAGTACTTC. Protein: CAIQEGYEQYF.

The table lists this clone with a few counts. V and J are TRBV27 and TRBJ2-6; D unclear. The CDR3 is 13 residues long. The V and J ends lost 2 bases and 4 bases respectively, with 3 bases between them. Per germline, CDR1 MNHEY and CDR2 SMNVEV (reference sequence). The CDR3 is CASSLTGANVLTF. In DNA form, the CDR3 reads TGTGCCAGCAGTTTAACCGGGGCCAACGTCCTGACTTTC.

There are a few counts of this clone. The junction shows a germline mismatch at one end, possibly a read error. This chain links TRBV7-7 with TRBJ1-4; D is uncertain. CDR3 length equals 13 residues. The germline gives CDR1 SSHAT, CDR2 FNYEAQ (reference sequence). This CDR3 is CASSRSPLEKLFF. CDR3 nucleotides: TGTGCTAGCAGCCGAAGTCCTTTGGAAAAACTGTTTTTT. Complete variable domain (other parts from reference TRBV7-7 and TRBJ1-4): GAGVSQSPRYKVTKRGQDVTLRCDPISSHATLYWYQQALGQGPEFLTYFNYEAQPDKSGLPSDRFSAERPEGSISTLTIQRTEQRDSAMYRCASSRSPLEKLFFGSGTQLSVL.